Below, 27 T cell receptor beta chains from the same sample are listed, as sequenced in a study of blood T cell repertoires in COVID-19. Measured with immunoSEQ multiplex PCR; TCRdb has only the in-frame clones, and not every one. The table has some 290,000 clones, roughly 90% seen once. Input material: peripheral blood. The receptors were gathered from a woman between 40 and 50 years old with COVID-19, enrolled during active disease.

The rearrangement links TRBV19 to TRBJ1-1; D gene uncertain. The V and J ends lost 5 bases and 4 bases respectively, with 11 bases between them. Germline V gives CDR1 LNHDA, CDR2 SQIVND (reference sequence). This CDR3 region has 13 residues. CDR3 bases: TGTGCCAGTAGTGTCTCAGGTTTCACTGAAGCTTTCTTT. It specifies CASSVSGFTEAFF.

The rearrangement uses TRBV5-1 and TRBJ1-1; D possibly corresponds to TRBD1 (6 bases). Germline V gene data show CDR1 as SGHRS and CDR2 as YFSETQ. The ends were cut back, 3 bases at V and 1 base at J, with 13 bases in the middle. This CDR3 comprises 15 residues. This CDR3 reads CASSSPQGRNTEAFF. DNA for the CDR3: TGCGCCAGCAGCTCCCCGCAGGGGAGGAACACTGAAGCTTTCTTT.

CDR3 in amino acids: CASSPGGGGRFNQPQHF. The DNA for the CDR3 is TGTGCCAGCTCACCAGGAGGGGGCGGCAGATTCAATCAGCCCCAGCATTTT. The chain recombines TRBV18 with TRBJ1-5; 7 bases align to TRBD1. The CDR3 sequence is 17 residues long. Losses at the gene ends were 2 bases for V and 3 bases for J; bases not matched to a gene: 10. The germline CDR1 and CDR2 sequences are KGHSH and LQKENI.

This sequence joins TRBV18 and TRBJ1-1, with 9 bases aligning to TRBD1. This CDR3 contains 14 residues. Per the germline V gene, CDR1 is KGHSH and CDR2 is LQKENI. The trim removed 4 bases at V and 1 base at J, leaving 1 base unmatched. In DNA, the CDR3 is TGTGCCAGCTCACGGGACAGGGCGAACACTGAAGCTTTCTTT. It codes for CASSRDRANTEAFF.

The rearrangement joins TRBV5-4 to TRBJ2-1, with 7 bases matching TRBD2. CDR3 size: 15 residues. The V segment lost 4 bases and the J segment 5 bases; nucleotides outside the gene matches: 9. From germline, CDR1 is SGHNT and CDR2 YYREEE (reference sequence). The CDR3 spells CASSRGTNGHNEQFF. CDR3 in DNA: TGTGCCAGCAGCCGTGGGACTAATGGGCACAATGAGCAGTTCTTC. The full variable domain, in which reference TRBV5-4 and TRBJ2-1 provide the parts outside the CDR3, is ETGVTQSPTHLIKTRGQQVTLRCSSQSGHNTVSWYQQALGQGPQFIFQYYREEENGRGNFPPRFSGLQFPNYSSELNVNALELDDSALYLCASSRGTNGHNEQFFGPGTRLTVL.

This clone was observed a few times. This rearrangement joins TRBV4-1 to TRBJ1-6, with D unclear. The germline V gene has CDR1 MGHRA and CDR2 YSYEKL. The CDR3 loop spans 16 amino acids. The V end lost 4 bases, the J end lost 7 bases, and 17 bases lay between the germline ends. The CDR3 region has the DNA TGCGCCAGCAGCCCGGAGGTTATGGCCACAAATTCACCCCTCCACTTT. It is translated as CASSPEVMATNSPLHF.

The chain carries TRBV15 and TRBJ2-3; a possible D gene is TRBD1 (5 bases). CDR1 is LNHNV and CDR2 is YYDKDF in the germline V gene (reference sequence). V lost 0 bases, J lost 0 bases, and 10 bases lay in between. The CDR3 is 16 residues long. CDR3 loop: CATSREVRGSTDTQYF. CDR3 DNA sequence: TGTGCCACCAGCAGAGAAGTAAGGGGAAGCACAGATACGCAGTATTTT.

The gene calls are TRBV19 and TRBJ1-4, with a tentative D call TRBD1 (6 bases). The length of the CDR3 is 14 residues. The V gene's germline CDR1 is LNHDA and CDR2 SQIVND (reference sequence). Trimming pared 6 bases from V and 3 bases from J, leaving 11 bases between. CDR3 loop: CASSTGLANEKLFF. CDR3 bases: TGTGCCAGTAGCACAGGGTTGGCTAATGAAAAACTGTTTTTT. The full variable domain, with the rest looked up from reference TRBV19 and TRBJ1-4, is DGGITQSPKYLFRKEGQNVTLSCEQNLNHDAMYWYRQDPGQGLRLIYYSQIVNDFQKGDIAEGYSVSREKKESFPLTVTSAQKNPTAFYLCASSTGLANEKLFFGSGTQLSVL.

Only a few counts were recorded for this clone. Here the CDR3 reads CASSFSGHGPQHF. CDR3 DNA sequence: TGTGCCAGCAGTTTTAGTGGACATGGGCCCCAGCATTTT. The chain combines TRBV12-3 or TRBV12-4 with TRBJ1-5; TRBD1 might be the D (5 bases). The CDR3 totals 13 residues. V was trimmed by 3 bases and J by 9 bases, leaving 12 bases between them.

The chain joins TRBV28 to TRBJ2-7; TRBD2 agrees at 7 bases. The CDR3 has 12 residues. Germline CDR1 MDHEN, CDR2 SYDVKM. The junction had 2 bases not matched to a gene; V was cut back by 3 bases and J by 6 bases. The CDR3 DNA sequence: TGTGCCAGCAGTTTGGCGGGGGTCGAGCAGTACTTC. Its translation: CASSLAGVEQYF.

This chain links TRBV19 with TRBJ1-5; tentative D call: TRBD1 (6 bases). CDR3 length equals 13 residues. Germline values: CDR1 LNHDA, CDR2 SQIVND (reference sequence). CDR3 sequence reads: CAIGQPSNQPQHF. The CDR3 DNA sequence: TGTGCTATCGGACAGCCAAGCAATCAGCCCCAGCATTTT. The whole variable domain, filled in from reference TRBV19 and TRBJ1-5, reads DGGITQSPKYLFRKEGQNVTLSCEQNLNHDAMYWYRQDPGQGLRLIYYSQIVNDFQKGDIAEGYSVSREKKESFPLTVTSAQKNPTAFYLCAIGQPSNQPQHFGDGTRLSIL.

The CDR3 here is CASTQGQDQPQHF. DNA for the CDR3: TGTGCCAGCACCCAAGGACAGGATCAGCCCCAGCATTTT. The J gene is TRBJ1-5, the V gene TRBV12-3 or TRBV12-4; 7 bases line up with TRBD1. This CDR3 comprises 13 residues. Trimming took 7 bases from V and 5 from J; bases not matched to a gene: 5.

This chain connects TRBV11-2 to TRBJ1-1; maybe TRBD1 (5 bases). The CDR3 has 13 amino acids. Germline V lookup: CDR1 SGHAT, CDR2 FQNNGV. Trimming left V 5 bases short and J 4 bases short, with 11 bases between. The CDR3 nucleotides read TGTGCCAGCAGCCAGGGAGGGGCCACTGAAGCTTTCTTT. This codes for CASSQGGATEAFF.

The chain carries TRBV7-8 and TRBJ1-2; tentative D call: TRBD1 (5 bases). The length of the CDR3 is 17 residues. Germline assignment: CDR1 SGHVS and CDR2 FQNEAQ. With 2 bases removed from V and 4 bases from J, the gap between germline ends came to 20 bases. The CDR3 reads CASSLRGRGRLSYGYTF. Here the CDR3 DNA reads TGTGCCAGCAGCTTAAGAGGAAGGGGCAGGCTTTCCTATGGCTACACCTTC.

A word on this clone: Other DNA sequences in this specimen translate into the identical CDR3. The rearrangement links TRBV27 to TRBJ1-1; D is perhaps TRBD1 (5 bases). Trimming took off 3 bases at V and 4 bases at J, with 9 bases between the two ends. Germline lookup yields CDR1 MNHEY and CDR2 SMNVEV (reference sequence). The CDR3 runs to 13 residues. The CDR3 reads CASSLGGGTEAFF. For the CDR3, the DNA is TGTGCCAGCAGTTTGGGGGGAGGCACTGAAGCTTTCTTT.

This chain joins TRBV5-1 and TRBJ2-1; TRBD2 agrees at 9 bases. Germline V lookup: CDR1 SGHRS, CDR2 YFSETQ. Trimming took 4 bases from V and 5 from J; bases not matched to a gene: 7. The CDR3 runs to 15 residues. CDR3 sequence (DNA): TGCGCCAGCAGCGCGTTAGCGGGGGCGGACAATGAGCAGTTCTTC. Protein sequence: CASSALAGADNEQFF.

The V and J genes are TRBV18 and TRBJ1-2; TRBD1 might be the D (5 bases). The CDR3 has 15 residues. CDR1 KGHSH and CDR2 LQKENI come from the germline V gene. The V end was cut by 6 bases, the J end by 5 bases, with 19 bases between. The CDR3, as DNA: TGTGCCAGCTCCCCTTTAGGTCGGGGGGATTATGGCTACACCTTC. This gives the protein CASSPLGRGDYGYTF.

The genes are TRBV9 and TRBJ2-1; 7 bases align to TRBD2. Germline CDR1 SGDLS, CDR2 YYNGEE. Trimming cost V 2 bases and J 2 bases; bases outside gene matches: 4. The CDR3 runs to 15 residues. The CDR3 loop reads CASSVGEGTYNEQFF. The CDR3 DNA reads as TGTGCCAGCAGCGTCGGGGAGGGTACCTACAATGAGCAGTTCTTC.

The chain has TRBV25-1 and TRBJ1-6, with D tentatively TRBD1 (6 bases). V lost 6 bases to trimming and J lost 7 bases, with 13 bases between them. Germline CDR1 is MGHDK and CDR2 is SYGVNS. The length of the CDR3 is 14 residues. This CDR3 reads CASRTQGLNSPLHF. The CDR3, as DNA: TGTGCCAGCAGAACACAGGGCCTGAATTCACCCCTCCACTTT.

Comment on this clone: A read error may produce the germline difference seen at one junction end. This chain connects TRBV7-7 to TRBJ2-7; 9 bases are shared with TRBD2. Germline lookup yields CDR1 SSHAT and CDR2 FNYEAQ (reference sequence). The CDR3 totals 14 residues. The CDR3 is CASSPLAGSYEQYF. CDR3 coding DNA: TGTGCTAGCAGCCCTCTAGCGGGGTCCTACGAGCAGTACTTC.

This clone was detected a few times. CDR3 in DNA: TGTGCCAGCAGCTTAGGACTCCAGGGCACTGAAGCTTTCTTT. This codes for CASSLGLQGTEAFF. V and J are TRBV7-6 and TRBJ1-1, with D possibly being TRBD1 (5 bases). V was pared by 1 base and J by 4 bases, with 10 bases between. The CDR3 loop spans 14 amino acids. Germline CDR1 reads SGHVS; CDR2 reads FNYEAQ.

The chain links TRBV19 to TRBJ2-5, with 12 bases lining up with TRBD2. CDR3 length equals 14 residues. Germline lookup yields CDR1 LNHDA and CDR2 SQIVND (reference sequence). With V trimmed by 8 bases and J by 4 bases, 5 bases remained unmatched. The CDR3 nucleotides are TGTGCCAGTTCCCTGACTAGCGGGGGAGAGACCCAGTACTTC. Translating gives CASSLTSGGETQYF.

The chain combines TRBV27 with TRBJ2-1; TRBD1 agrees at 9 bases. Trimming removed 5 bases from V and 8 bases from J; junction bases left unmatched: 16. The V gene's germline CDR1 is MNHEY and CDR2 SMNVEV (reference sequence). This CDR3 spans 17 amino acids. This CDR3 reads CASSAISRDRVSHEQFF. The CDR3 coding sequence is TGTGCCAGCAGTGCCATCTCCCGGGACAGGGTGTCTCATGAGCAGTTCTTC.

The rearrangement uses TRBV12-3 or TRBV12-4 and TRBJ1-2; tentatively, D is TRBD1 (5 bases). The V end lost 2 bases, the J end lost 8 bases, and 9 bases lay between the germline ends. This CDR3 spans 12 amino acids. CDR3 DNA sequence: TGTGCCAGCAGTTTATACCAGGGAGGCTACACCTTC. This gives the protein CASSLYQGGYTF.

The chain links TRBV7-3 to TRBJ2-7; 9 bases are shared with TRBD1. In germline, CDR1 is SGHTA, CDR2 FQGTGA. J lost 0 bases, V lost 5 bases, and 5 bases had no gene match. The length of the CDR3 is 15 residues. CDR3 loop: CASSRGQGSSYEQYF. In DNA, the CDR3 is TGTGCCAGCAGCAGGGGACAGGGAAGCTCCTACGAGCAGTACTTC.

This clone has only one observation. V is TRBV5-4 and J is TRBJ2-3; D is perhaps TRBD1 (6 bases). The germline V gene encodes CDR1 SGHNT and CDR2 YYREEE (reference sequence). Trimming took off 3 bases at V and 6 bases at J, with 11 bases between the two ends. The CDR3 has 13 residues. As DNA, the CDR3 is TGTGCCAGCAGCTACTCAGGGGAGGATACGCAGTATTTT. It translates to CASSYSGEDTQYF.

The rearrangement uses TRBV18 and TRBJ2-1, with 10 nucleotides matching TRBD1. After removal of 5 bases from V and 4 bases from J, the junction contained 5 bases not matched to a gene. CDR3 length: 15 residues. The germline CDR1 and CDR2 sequences are KGHSH and LQKENI. The CDR3 bases are TGTGCCAGCTCATTAGGGACAGGGGTATACAATGAGCAGTTCTTC. It translates to CASSLGTGVYNEQFF.